What follows are 7 T cell receptor beta chains derived from one specimen sequenced in a study of response to subunit inactivated influenza vaccine. Each CDR3 protein is one row after TCRdb ran MiXCR on the RT-PCR reads. The sample records roughly 700,000 distinct CDR3 sequences, approximately 13% being singletons. Here the sequenced sample was PBMCs from blood, taken roughly 15 days before vaccination. The receptor source for this set is a man aged 45-60 years who received an inactivated influenza vaccine.

There are many counts of this clonotype. The V call is TRBV5-1, the J call TRBJ1-6; weak D call: TRBD1 (6 bases). The CDR3 runs 16 residues. CDR1 is SGHRS, CDR2 YFSETQ, per germline. Deletions cut 0 bases from V and 8 bases from J, with 15 bases between. CDR3 coding DNA: TGCGCCAGCAGCTTGGGGCCGGACAGCCCACATTCACCCCTCCACTTT. It yields the protein CASSLGPDSPHSPLHF.

This clonotype was seen more than once but under ten times. This chain connects TRBV7-3 to TRBJ2-2; 7 nucleotides match TRBD2. The ends lost 0 bases at V and 5 bases at J; junction bases unmatched: 9. Germline-derived CDR1 and CDR2 are SGHTA and FQGTGA. CDR3 length equals 17 residues. The DNA for the CDR3 is TGTGCCAGCAGCTTAACCCCGGCGGGAGATGGGACCGGGGAGCTGTTTTTT. This codes for CASSLTPAGDGTGELFF.

The chain is built from TRBV7-9 and TRBJ2-3, with D possibly matching TRBD1 (6 bases). The CDR3 consists of 15 residues. Germline values: CDR1 SEHNR, CDR2 FQNEAQ (reference sequence). The germline V and J ends were trimmed by 8 bases and 3 bases, with 18 bases remaining between them. The CDR3 sequence is CASVATGKLTDTQYF. In nucleotides, the CDR3 is TGTGCCAGCGTAGCAACAGGGAAACTGACAGATACGCAGTATTTT.

The chain's CDR3 is CASSSQGGGRDEQYF. In DNA, the CDR3 is TGTGCCAGCAGTTCCCAAGGCGGGGGGAGAGACGAGCAGTACTTC. The chain carries TRBV28 and TRBJ2-7; TRBD2 aligns across 8 bases. V lost 4 bases and J lost 5; bases outside the gene matches: 10. CDR3 length: 15 residues. Germline CDR1 and CDR2: MDHEN and SYDVKM.

This clonotype has only a few counts. The rearrangement joins TRBV4-3 to TRBJ2-1; TRBD1 is a possible D gene (5 bases). CDR3 size: 17 residues. V shed 0 bases and J shed 4 bases, with 16 bases lying between them. The germline V gene encodes CDR1 LGHNA and CDR2 YSLEER. In nucleotides, the CDR3 is TGCGCCAGCAGCCAAGAGGGCAGCAGGACAACTTACAATGAGCAGTTCTTC. Translation gives CASSQEGSRTTYNEQFF.

This chain links TRBV7-8 with TRBJ2-1; 8 bases fit TRBD1. Germline V gene lookup returns CDR1 SGHVS and CDR2 FQNEAQ. The CDR3 is made up of 15 amino acids. J gave up 6 bases and V 5 bases, and 9 bases lay outside the gene matches. The CDR3 here is CASSLDRGIGNEQFF. DNA for the CDR3: TGTGCCAGCAGCCTCGACAGGGGAATTGGCAATGAGCAGTTCTTC.

This chain links TRBV4-1 with TRBJ2-7; TRBD2 aligns across 7 bases. The CDR3 loop spans 16 amino acids. Trimming removed 4 bases from V and 3 bases from J; junction bases left unmatched: 12. Germline-derived CDR1 and CDR2 are MGHRA and YSYEKL. The CDR3: CASSLGWASGYYEQYF. The DNA of the CDR3 is TGCGCCAGCAGCCTGGGGTGGGCTAGCGGATACTACGAGCAGTACTTC.